What follows describes a single T cell receptor (beta chain). The sample's time point: late sampling 161 to 241 days after vaccination in three convalescent patients. The entry originates in a study of vaccination and CD4 T cells after COVID-19. TCRdb fed the PCR reads into MiXCR, producing one record per CDR3 protein. The sample carries about 39,000 distinct CDR3 sequences, 35% to 40% recorded once. The V gene's germline CDR1 is SNHLY and CDR2 FYNNEI. The CDR3 length is 14 residues. Deletions cut 6 bases from V and 0 bases from J, with 6 bases between. Source: CD4+ T cells from blood, taken about 7 months after SARS-CoV-2 vaccination. The rearrangement links TRBV2 to TRBJ2-6; no clear D gene. This TCR came from a human donor who had recovered from COVID-19. The CDR3 protein is CASRGTSGANVLTF. The CDR3 DNA sequence: TGTGCCAGCAGGGGAACCTCTGGGGCCAACGTCCTGACTTTC.